This is a list of T cell receptor beta chains from one sample in a study of OX40 agonist ivuxolimab in advanced cancers. Sequencing was performed with immunoSEQ multiplex PCR; in TCRdb, only in-frame clones are kept and a portion is missing. Here the sample spans 40,000 to 45,000 clones, 80% being singletons. Sequences were derived from CD4+ or CD8+ T cells sorted from blood, sampled in a trial of the OX40 agonist ivuxolimab. Receptor source: an adult with an advanced solid tumor such as melanoma, head and neck, liver or kidney cancer. Both conserved end residues are part of each CDR3. D genes are given only for firm matches. The size entry is marked missing in some rows and otherwise reads once, few, many or a size class.

V gene: TRBV7-2
D gene: TRBD2
J gene: TRBJ2-5
clone size: NA
CDR3 DNA: TGTGCCAGCAGCGTGAGCGGGGGATTCCAAGAGACCCAGTACTTC
CDR3 protein: CASSVSGGFQETQYF

V gene: TRBV10-3
D gene: NA
J gene: TRBJ2-5
clone size: once
CDR3 DNA: TGTGCCATCAGTGACAGGGAGACCCAGTACTTC
CDR3 protein: CAISDRETQYF

V gene: TRBV28
D gene: NA
J gene: TRBJ1-1
clone size: NA
CDR3 DNA: TGTGCCAGCAGTTATCCCTCAGGGGCTGCCACTGAAGCTTTCTTT
CDR3 protein: CASSYPSGAATEAFF

V gene: TRBV7-7
D gene: TRBD1
J gene: TRBJ2-4
clone size: few
CDR3 DNA: TGTGCCAAGGTCTGGGACAGGGGATACCAAGGGCCTCAGTACTTC
CDR3 protein: CAKVWDRGYQGPQYF

V gene: TRBV7-7
D gene: NA
J gene: TRBJ2-5
clone size: NA
CDR3 DNA: TGTGCCAGCAGCTTAGGCTGGGCCCAGGAGACCCAGTACTTC
CDR3 protein: CASSLGWAQETQYF

V gene: TRBV5-6
D gene: NA
J gene: TRBJ1-1
clone size: few
CDR3 DNA: TGTGCCAGCAGCCCGGTTGGACGTGAAGCTTTCTTT
CDR3 protein: CASSPVGREAFF

V gene: TRBV5-6
D gene: NA
J gene: TRBJ1-1
clone size: NA
CDR3 DNA: TGTGCCAGCAGCTTGGAGGCGAACACTGAAGCTTTCTTT
CDR3 protein: CASSLEANTEAFF

V gene: TRBV6-5
D gene: TRBD1
J gene: TRBJ2-7
clone size: NA
CDR3 DNA: TGTGCCAGCAGTTACCATGGGACAGGGGGATCCTACGAGCAGTACTTC
CDR3 protein: CASSYHGTGGSYEQYF

V gene: TRBV7-2
D gene: TRBD1
J gene: TRBJ1-2
clone size: once
CDR3 DNA: TGTGCCAGCAGCTTAGCATGGACAGGGGCCGGCTATGGCTACACCTTC
CDR3 protein: CASSLAWTGAGYGYTF

V gene: TRBV5-1
D gene: NA
J gene: TRBJ1-4
clone size: NA
CDR3 DNA: TGCGCCAGCAGCCCGGCAGGGCAGGGGATAACCGCTAATGAAAAACTGTTTTTT
CDR3 protein: CASSPAGQGITANEKLFF

V gene: TRBV5-1
D gene: TRBD1
J gene: TRBJ1-3
clone size: NA
CDR3 DNA: TGCGCCAGCAGTCGCGCGACAGGGGACCTAGGAAACACCATATATTTT
CDR3 protein: CASSRATGDLGNTIYF

V gene: TRBV5-1
D gene: NA
J gene: TRBJ1-1
clone size: NA
CDR3 DNA: TGCGCCAGCAGCTTGGAGGGGGGCCGCGAAGCTTTCTTT
CDR3 protein: CASSLEGGREAFF

V gene: TRBV5-4
D gene: TRBD1
J gene: TRBJ1-1
clone size: once
CDR3 DNA: TGTGCCAGCAGCTCACAGGGGGCTCGTACTGAAGCTTTCTTT
CDR3 protein: CASSSQGARTEAFF

V gene: TRBV20-1
D gene: NA
J gene: TRBJ2-5
clone size: NA
CDR3 DNA: TGCAGTGCTAAACGAGGGGAGACCCAGTACTTC
CDR3 protein: CSAKRGETQYF

V gene: TRBV11-3
D gene: TRBD2
J gene: TRBJ2-1
clone size: NA
CDR3 DNA: TGTGCCAGCAGCTCTATAGCGGGGGGGCCCGAAGAGCAGTTCTTC
CDR3 protein: CASSSIAGGPEEQFF

V gene: TRBV19
D gene: TRBD1
J gene: TRBJ2-7
clone size: once
CDR3 DNA: TGTGCCAGTAGACCGGGACAGACCTTTTCCTACGAGCAGTACTTC
CDR3 protein: CASRPGQTFSYEQYF

V gene: TRBV30
D gene: TRBD1
J gene: TRBJ1-5
clone size: NA
CDR3 DNA: TGTGCCCTCGACACCCAGGGGGAGGGCAATCAGCCCCAGCATTTT
CDR3 protein: CALDTQGEGNQPQHF

V gene: TRBV6-6
D gene: NA
J gene: TRBJ2-7
clone size: NA
CDR3 DNA: TGTGCCAGCAGTGGGACGGACTTCGAGCAGTACTTC
CDR3 protein: CASSGTDFEQYF

V gene: TRBV7-3
D gene: TRBD2
J gene: TRBJ2-1
clone size: NA
CDR3 DNA: TGTGCCAGCAGCTTAACGCTAGCGGGGGGGCCCAATGAGCAGTTCTTC
CDR3 protein: CASSLTLAGGPNEQFF

V gene: TRBV29-1
D gene: TRBD2
J gene: TRBJ2-5
clone size: few
CDR3 DNA: TGCAGCGGCCTAGGACTAGGGACAGAGACCCAGTACTTC
CDR3 protein: CSGLGLGTETQYF

V gene: TRBV5-5
D gene: NA
J gene: TRBJ1-6
clone size: NA
CDR3 DNA: TGTGCCAGCAGCTTGGTGAAGGGAAGCGAGAATTCACCCCTCCACTTT
CDR3 protein: CASSLVKGSENSPLHF

V gene: TRBV7-9
D gene: TRBD1
J gene: TRBJ2-7
clone size: NA
CDR3 DNA: TGTGCCAGCAGCTTAGGGGTGACAGGGGGCCCCTTAGGCGAGCAGTACTTC
CDR3 protein: CASSLGVTGGPLGEQYF

V gene: TRBV19
D gene: TRBD1
J gene: TRBJ2-1
clone size: NA
CDR3 DNA: TGTGCCAGTAGGGACAGGGGTTCCTACAATGAGCAGTTCTTC
CDR3 protein: CASRDRGSYNEQFF

V gene: TRBV11-2
D gene: NA
J gene: TRBJ2-1
clone size: NA
CDR3 DNA: TGTGCCAGCAGCTCCCCCAGTGTCCATAACAACGATGAGCAGTTCTTC
CDR3 protein: CASSSPSVHNNDEQFF

V gene: TRBV11-2
D gene: NA
J gene: TRBJ1-1
clone size: NA
CDR3 DNA: TGTGCCAGCAGCCCGACGGGAATGAACACTGAAGCTTTCTTT
CDR3 protein: CASSPTGMNTEAFF

V gene: TRBV9
D gene: TRBD2
J gene: TRBJ2-5
clone size: NA
CDR3 DNA: TGTGCCAGCAGCGTGTTGACTAGCCCAGGAGAGACCCAGTACTTC
CDR3 protein: CASSVLTSPGETQYF

V gene: TRBV2
D gene: TRBD1
J gene: TRBJ2-2
clone size: medium-sized
CDR3 DNA: TGTGCCAGCAGTTTACGACAGGGAACCGGGGAGCTGTTTTTT
CDR3 protein: CASSLRQGTGELFF

V gene: TRBV5-4
D gene: NA
J gene: TRBJ2-2
clone size: NA
CDR3 DNA: TGTGCCAGCAGCTTAGACTATTACAACACCGGGGAGCTGTTTTTT
CDR3 protein: CASSLDYYNTGELFF

V gene: TRBV5-8
D gene: NA
J gene: TRBJ1-5
clone size: few
CDR3 DNA: TGTGCCAGCAGCTCCGCGGGGGGCTTACTTCAGCCCCAGCATTTT
CDR3 protein: CASSSAGGLLQPQHF

V gene: TRBV15
D gene: NA
J gene: TRBJ2-5
clone size: NA
CDR3 DNA: TGTGCCACCAGCAGAGATCTTTTTAGCGCACAAGAGACCCAGTACTTC
CDR3 protein: CATSRDLFSAQETQYF

V gene: TRBV5-1
D gene: NA
J gene: TRBJ2-5
clone size: NA
CDR3 DNA: TGCGCCAGCAGCTCGACTATGGCCGAGACCCAGTACTTC
CDR3 protein: CASSSTMAETQYF

V gene: TRBV2
D gene: NA
J gene: TRBJ1-2
clone size: NA
CDR3 DNA: TGTGCCAGCAGTGAGAGGGACATCCCAAATTATGGCTACACCTTC
CDR3 protein: CASSERDIPNYGYTF

V gene: TRBV5-6
D gene: NA
J gene: TRBJ2-1
clone size: NA
CDR3 DNA: TGTGCCAGCAGTTACCCTGTTACGAGCTCCTACAATGAGCAGTTCTTC
CDR3 protein: CASSYPVTSSYNEQFF

V gene: TRBV6-1
D gene: NA
J gene: TRBJ2-3
clone size: NA
CDR3 DNA: TGTGCCAGCACCGCGTGGGGGGGGCAGACAGATACGCAGTATTTT
CDR3 protein: CASTAWGGQTDTQYF

V gene: TRBV6-5
D gene: NA
J gene: TRBJ2-1
clone size: NA
CDR3 DNA: TGTGCCAGCAGCCGCTACAATGAGCAGTTCTTC
CDR3 protein: CASSRYNEQFF

V gene: TRBV10-3
D gene: TRBD2
J gene: TRBJ2-7
clone size: once
CDR3 DNA: TGTGCCAGTCAGCGGGAGGGATTCTACGAGCAGTACTTC
CDR3 protein: CASQREGFYEQYF

V gene: TRBV29-1
D gene: NA
J gene: TRBJ1-1
clone size: few
CDR3 DNA: TGCAGCGTTCGCCCTTTTAGCGGTGAAGCTTTCTTT
CDR3 protein: CSVRPFSGEAFF

V gene: TRBV6-6
D gene: NA
J gene: TRBJ1-6
clone size: NA
CDR3 DNA: TGTGCCAGCAGTTACTCGACCGGGCTGCCAAATTTACCCCTCCACTTT
CDR3 protein: CASSYSTGLPNLPLHF

V gene: TRBV13
D gene: NA
J gene: TRBJ2-3
clone size: NA
CDR3 DNA: TGTGCCAGCAGCTTAGGCCTGGGGAATACGCAGTATTTT
CDR3 protein: CASSLGLGNTQYF

V gene: TRBV7-2
D gene: NA
J gene: TRBJ1-5
clone size: NA
CDR3 DNA: TGTGCCAGCAGCTCTTATGGGGAGGGGTTCAATCAGCCCCAGCATTTT
CDR3 protein: CASSSYGEGFNQPQHF

V gene: TRBV7-6
D gene: NA
J gene: TRBJ2-3
clone size: NA
CDR3 DNA: TGTGCCAGCAGCCGGACAGTTAGCACAGATACGCAGTATTTT
CDR3 protein: CASSRTVSTDTQYF

V gene: TRBV7-6
D gene: NA
J gene: TRBJ2-4
clone size: once
CDR3 DNA: TGTGCCAGCTCCCTTACCCTGAGGGACATTCAGTACTTC
CDR3 protein: CASSLTLRDIQYF

V gene: TRBV27
D gene: NA
J gene: TRBJ1-6
clone size: NA
CDR3 DNA: TGTGCCAGCAGTTCGTCAAGGGGTAACAATTCACCCCTCCACTTT
CDR3 protein: CASSSSRGNNSPLHF

V gene: TRBV29-1
D gene: NA
J gene: TRBJ2-1
clone size: NA
CDR3 DNA: TGCAGCGTTGCTGGGGCCTACTACAATGAGCAGTTCTTC
CDR3 protein: CSVAGAYYNEQFF

V gene: TRBV10-3
D gene: NA
J gene: TRBJ1-2
clone size: NA
CDR3 DNA: TGTGCCATCAGTGAGTCGGGGGGAACACAGGGCTACACCTTC
CDR3 protein: CAISESGGTQGYTF

V gene: TRBV7-2
D gene: NA
J gene: TRBJ2-3
clone size: NA
CDR3 DNA: TGTGCCAGCAGCTTAGGGGGCGGTTTAGGTACAGATACGCAGTATTTT
CDR3 protein: CASSLGGGLGTDTQYF

V gene: TRBV5-1
D gene: TRBD1
J gene: TRBJ1-4
clone size: NA
CDR3 DNA: TGCGCCAGCAGCCCGGGGACAGAAGCAACTAATGAAAAACTGTTTTTT
CDR3 protein: CASSPGTEATNEKLFF

V gene: TRBV5-1
D gene: TRBD2
J gene: TRBJ2-2
clone size: NA
CDR3 DNA: TGCGCCAGCAGCTCCCTAGCGGGGTCGAACACCGGGGAGCTGTTTTTT
CDR3 protein: CASSSLAGSNTGELFF

V gene: TRBV11-2
D gene: NA
J gene: TRBJ1-3
clone size: NA
CDR3 DNA: TGTGCCAGCAGCCAAGGGTTAAACACCATATATTTT
CDR3 protein: CASSQGLNTIYF

V gene: TRBV10-2
D gene: NA
J gene: TRBJ1-1
clone size: NA
CDR3 DNA: TGCGCCAGCAGTGACTCTGGACAGCGGAACACTGAAGCTTTCTTT
CDR3 protein: CASSDSGQRNTEAFF

V gene: TRBV7-3
D gene: TRBD1
J gene: TRBJ1-1
clone size: few
CDR3 DNA: TGTGCCAGCAGCCATGGGGACAGGCTAACTGAAGCTTTCTTT
CDR3 protein: CASSHGDRLTEAFF

V gene: TRBV7-2
D gene: TRBD1
J gene: TRBJ2-7
clone size: NA
CDR3 DNA: TGTGCCAGCAGCTCGGACAGGGGGGCCTACGAGCAGTACTTC
CDR3 protein: CASSSDRGAYEQYF

V gene: TRBV9
D gene: NA
J gene: TRBJ2-1
clone size: NA
CDR3 DNA: TGTGCCAGCAGCCCTCGTTTGTTAGAGGCGCAGTTCTTC
CDR3 protein: CASSPRLLEAQFF

V gene: TRBV12-2
D gene: NA
J gene: TRBJ1-4
clone size: NA
CDR3 DNA: TGTGCAAGTCGCCTTGGGACAGGGGGTAATGAAAAACTGTTTTTT
CDR3 protein: CASRLGTGGNEKLFF

V gene: TRBV5-1
D gene: NA
J gene: TRBJ1-1
clone size: NA
CDR3 DNA: TGCGCCAGCACTGAAGAGGGTGGCACTGAAGCTTTCTTT
CDR3 protein: CASTEEGGTEAFF

V gene: TRBV5-1
D gene: NA
J gene: TRBJ2-1
clone size: NA
CDR3 DNA: TGCGCCAGCAGCTTGGGCGGAAGGGCGGTAAATGAGCAGTTCTTC
CDR3 protein: CASSLGGRAVNEQFF

V gene: TRBV2
D gene: NA
J gene: TRBJ1-4
clone size: once
CDR3 DNA: TGTGCCAGCAACCCGGAGGCTTTAAATGAAAAACTGTTTTTT
CDR3 protein: CASNPEALNEKLFF